This TCR beta chain is drawn from a study of cytomegalovirus exposure and HLA in healthy donors. Notes on the study in general: The classifier was said to identify cytomegalovirus status with high specificity and sensitivity. Testing in vitro showed a few CMV-associated chains specific for CMV antigens.

Each donor was healthy, and each was a bone marrow donor. On this clone itself: Its cognate antigen is unknown.

The PCR used 60 Vbeta and 13 Jbeta primers. Some clones are missing from TCRdb's copy, which holds only in-frame ones; the method was immunoSEQ multiplex PCR. This table holds some 170,000 clones, 81% found once. Sequencing was done on a sample of PBMCs. The receptor was isolated from a woman aged 18-30 years in good health and CMV-seropositive.

The CDR3 loop reads CSVGRGGNTEAFF. The CDR3 nucleotides read TGCAGCGTTGGGCGCGGCGGGAACACTGAAGCTTTCTTT. The chain combines TRBV29-1 with TRBJ1-1; no definite D call. Trimming left V 4 bases short and J 1 base short, with 10 bases between. The V gene's germline CDR1 is SQVTM and CDR2 ANQGSEA. CDR3 length: 13 residues. Looking up the rest from reference TRBV29-1 and TRBJ1-1 gives the full variable domain: SAVISQKPSRDICQRGTSLTIQCQVDSQVTMMFWYRQQPGQSLTLIATANQGSEATYESGFVIDKFPISRPNLTFSTLTVSNMSPEDSSIYLCSVGRGGNTEAFFGQGTRLTVV.